The 23 T cell receptor beta chains below all came from one sample that was sequenced in a study of CD8+CD57+ T cells in acquired aplastic anemia. The template for TCR beta VDJ and CDR3 sequence profiling was genomic DNA. TCRdb re-derived calls from the reads in MiXCR, one entry per CDR3 protein. The repertoire holds 200,000 to 250,000 distinct CDR3 sequences, with under 55% as singletons. All sequencing subjects had displayed CD8+CD57+ cell expansion on flow cytometry. Sequenced sample: sorted CD4+, CD8+, or CD8+CD57+ T cells (not recorded which) from PBMCs. All receptors come from a human donor with aplastic anemia.

This clonotype was picked up many times. V is TRBV29-1 and J is TRBJ2-1, with a tentative D call TRBD2 (6 bases). The ends were cut back, 7 bases at V and 10 bases at J, with 17 bases in the middle. This CDR3 spans 12 amino acids. The V gene's germline CDR1 is SQVTM and CDR2 ANQGSEA. CDR3 amino acids: CSDTTVSGEQFF. The CDR3 DNA follows: TGCAGCGACACAACGGTTAGCGGAGAGCAGTTCTTC.

The sample holds a few counts of this clonotype. The chain links TRBV19 to TRBJ2-3, with unresolved D. CDR1 is LNHDA and CDR2 is SQIVND in the germline V gene (reference sequence). This CDR3 has 14 amino acids. V was pared by 2 bases and J by 5 bases, with 11 bases between. The CDR3 region has the DNA TGTGCCAGTAGTATAAGTGGGGTTAAAGATACGCAGTATTTT. Its translation is CASSISGVKDTQYF. Full variable domain (rest looked up from reference TRBV19 and TRBJ2-3): DGGITQSPKYLFRKEGQNVTLSCEQNLNHDAMYWYRQDPGQGLRLIYYSQIVNDFQKGDIAEGYSVSREKKESFPLTVTSAQKNPTAFYLCASSISGVKDTQYFGPGTRLTVL.

The genes are TRBV9 and TRBJ1-4; 10 nucleotides match TRBD1. The V segment lost 4 bases and the J segment 15 bases; nucleotides outside the gene matches: 9. Germline CDR1 reads SGDLS; CDR2 reads YYNGEE. CDR3 length equals 13 residues. The CDR3 reads CASSLGTGDIMFF. For the CDR3, the DNA is TGTGCCAGCAGCTTAGGGACAGGGGATATTATGTTTTTT.

In its sample, this clonotype was seen many times. This chain connects TRBV7-9 to TRBJ1-2, with 7 positions matching TRBD1. This CDR3 comprises 14 residues. Germline assignment: CDR1 SEHNR and CDR2 FQNEAQ (reference sequence). V lost 5 bases and J lost 10; bases outside the gene matches: 13. CDR3 DNA: TGTGCCAGCAGCCCAACGATGGGACAGTACGACTACACCTTC. Amino acids: CASSPTMGQYDYTF.

This sequence joins TRBV5-1 and TRBJ2-5, with TRBD2 matching 7 bases. The CDR3 totals 15 residues. V was clipped by 4 bases and J by 12 bases; unmatched bases: 18. Per germline, CDR1 SGHRS and CDR2 YFSETQ. The CDR3 coding sequence is TGCGCCAGCAGCACCGGGACGGGAGGAATCGTTTTGGAGTACTTC. Its translation is CASSTGTGGIVLEYF.

The gene calls are TRBV7-2 and TRBJ1-5, with a tentative D call TRBD1 (5 bases). Germline V CDR1 and CDR2: SGHTA, FQGNSA. The CDR3 is made up of 15 amino acids. Trimming pared 2 bases from V and 2 bases from J, leaving 10 bases between. The CDR3 region is CASSLSGERNQPQHF. CDR3 in DNA: TGTGCCAGCAGCTTATCGGGGGAGCGCAATCAGCCCCAGCATTTT.

There are many counts of this clonotype. This sequence joins TRBV20-1 and TRBJ1-5, with TRBD1 identical over 8 bases. With 2 bases clipped from V and 4 bases from J, the junction kept 13 bases outside the gene matches. This CDR3 is built from 17 residues. Germline lookup yields CDR1 DFQATT and CDR2 SNEGSKA (reference sequence). CDR3 loop: CSARKTDRGFLNQPQHF. The CDR3, as DNA: TGCAGTGCTAGAAAGACCGACAGGGGATTCCTTAATCAGCCCCAGCATTTT.

This chain links TRBV3-1 with TRBJ2-2, with D perhaps matching TRBD1 (5 bases). Trimming took off 6 bases at V and 1 base at J, with 9 bases between the two ends. The CDR3 has 14 amino acids. Germline CDR1 LGHDT, CDR2 YNNKEL (reference sequence). The CDR3, as DNA: TGTGCCAGCAGGCAGGGAAGGAACACCGGGGAGCTGTTTTTT. This gives the protein CASRQGRNTGELFF.

The genes are TRBV11-2 and TRBJ1-1; no firm D call. The germline V gene has CDR1 SGHAT and CDR2 FQNNGV. V lost 5 bases and J 8 bases, leaving 21 bases between the germline ends. CDR3 length: 15 amino acids. CDR3 in amino acids: CASSQEGFGRGEAFF. The CDR3 DNA follows: TGTGCCAGCAGCCAAGAGGGCTTCGGGCGAGGGGAAGCTTTCTTT.

The J gene is TRBJ2-6, the V gene TRBV24-1; D gene ambiguous. Trimming stripped 2 bases from V and 0 bases from J, with 4 bases between. Germline-derived CDR1 and CDR2 are KGHDR and SFDVKD. The CDR3 covers 15 residues. The CDR3 sequence: CATSDYSSGANVLTF. CDR3 nucleotide sequence: TGTGCCACCAGTGATTATAGCTCTGGGGCCAACGTCCTGACTTTC.

This clonotype has ten or more counts. The chain recombines TRBV19 with TRBJ1-5, with D unresolved. Per the germline V gene, CDR1 is LNHDA and CDR2 is SQIVND (reference sequence). The germline V and J ends were trimmed by 5 bases and 4 bases, with 9 bases remaining between them. The CDR3 is 13 amino acids. CDR3 protein: CASSDTVNQPQHF. Written as DNA, the CDR3 is TGTGCCAGTAGTGATACGGTTAATCAGCCCCAGCATTTT.

The sample holds one count of this clonotype. CDR3 coding DNA: TGCGCCAGCAGCCAAGACGAGGGCAGTAATTCACCCCTCCACTTT. This codes for CASSQDEGSNSPLHF. The chain joins TRBV4-3 to TRBJ1-6; D gene ambiguous. This CDR3 has 15 residues. Trimming removed 0 bases from V and 6 bases from J, with 9 bases in between. Germline CDR1 reads LGHNA; CDR2 reads YSLEER.

This clonotype was recorded many times. V gene TRBV3-1 combines with J gene TRBJ1-2; 7 nucleotides agree with TRBD1. Germline loops: CDR1 LGHDT, CDR2 YNNKEL (reference sequence). V gave up 5 bases and J gave up 4 bases; unmatched junction bases: 7. The CDR3 is made up of 14 amino acids. The CDR3 here is CASSSGQRGYGYTF. CDR3 bases: TGTGCCAGCAGCTCGGGACAGAGAGGCTATGGCTACACCTTC.

The chain joins TRBV29-1 to TRBJ2-7; 9 bases agree with TRBD1. The CDR3 is made up of 14 amino acids. Looked up from germline, CDR1 is SQVTM and CDR2 is ANQGSEA. CDR3 residues: CSARSGTGTYEQYF. The DNA of the CDR3 is TGCAGTGCCAGATCCGGGACAGGGACCTACGAGCAGTACTTC.

Note on this clonotype: This sequence may be a read error, since a much larger clone differs from it by one base. This chain links TRBV7-9 with TRBJ2-7; D may correspond to TRBD1 or TRBD2 (5 bases each). The CDR3 covers 15 residues. Trimming left V 5 bases short and J 7 bases short, with 21 bases between. CDR1 is SEHNR, CDR2 FQNEAQ, per germline (reference sequence). CDR3 region: CASSLRDGSYNEQYF. The CDR3 nucleotides are TGTGCCAGCAGCCTCCGGGACGGATCTTACAATGAGCAGTACTTC.

The sample holds a few counts of this clonotype. The CDR3 here is CASSVTGNNSPLHF. The CDR3 DNA reads as TGTGCCAGCAGTGTTACAGGGAATAATTCACCCCTCCACTTT. This sequence joins TRBV6-4 and TRBJ1-6, with D possibly matching TRBD1 (6 bases). V lost 4 bases and J lost 5, with 9 bases in between. Germline-derived CDR1 and CDR2 are MRHNA and SNTAGT. This CDR3 region has 14 residues.

This clonotype came up many times. The gene calls are TRBV7-2 and TRBJ1-6; perhaps TRBD1 as D (5 bases). V was shortened by 2 bases and J by 10 bases, with 15 bases between the two germline ends. The CDR3 contains 15 residues. Germline V lookup: CDR1 SGHTA, CDR2 FQGNSA. The CDR3 is CASSLIVQGGSPLHF. In nucleotides, the CDR3 is TGTGCCAGCAGCTTAATTGTTCAGGGTGGATCACCCCTCCACTTT.

About this clonotype: Germline is not matched at one junction end, which may reflect a read error. The genes are TRBV19 and TRBJ2-2; a possible D gene is TRBD2 (5 bases). The CDR3 is made up of 16 amino acids. From germline, CDR1 is LNHDA and CDR2 SQIVND (reference sequence). Written as DNA, the CDR3 is TGCGCCAGTAGTATTGTGGGCCTGCTGCAGACCGGGGAGCTGCTTTTT. Protein sequence: CASSIVGLLQTGELLF.

V and J are TRBV7-2 and TRBJ2-3, with no clear D. CDR1 and CDR2 from the germline V gene are SGHTA and FQGNSA. The CDR3 spans 15 residues. V was trimmed by 4 bases and J by 2 bases, leaving 13 bases between them. CDR3 DNA: TGTGCCAGCAGCTACCTACCGGTATTCACAGATACGCAGTATTTT. This codes for CASSYLPVFTDTQYF.

As for this clonotype: The conserved phenylalanine or tryptophan is not found at the CDR3 terminus, so this likely reflects a read error. The rearrangement links TRBV20-1 to TRBJ2-3; 16 bases are shared with TRBD2. The germline V gene has CDR1 DFQATT and CDR2 SNEGSKA (reference sequence). With 6 bases clipped from V and 2 bases from J, the junction kept 8 bases outside the gene matches. The CDR3 totals 17 residues. In nucleotides, the CDR3 is TGCAGTGCAGAGGGACTAGCGGGGGGGCCCCCCACAGATACGCAGTATCTT. It translates to CSAEGLAGGPPTDTQYL.

Note on this clonotype: This may stem from a read error, because a much larger clone lies one nucleotide away. V and J are TRBV6-6 and TRBJ2-7; TRBD1 agrees at 8 bases. The CDR3 has 16 amino acids. The V gene's germline CDR1 is MNHNY and CDR2 SVGAGI (reference sequence). The junction had 10 bases not matched to a gene; V was cut back by 5 bases and J by 1 base. The CDR3 DNA sequence: TGTGCCAGCAGTGAAGTACCAGGGGGCGCTTCCTACGAGCAGTACTTC. Translation gives CASSEVPGGASYEQYF.

This clonotype was seen ten or more times. The V and J genes are TRBV20-1 and TRBJ2-5; 7 positions match TRBD2. Trimming took 3 bases from V and 9 from J; bases not matched to a gene: 7. Germline V lookup: CDR1 DFQATT, CDR2 SNEGSKA (reference sequence). CDR3 length: 12 amino acids. The CDR3 loop is CSASGGGASQYF. CDR3 DNA sequence: TGCAGTGCTAGTGGCGGGGGAGCGTCCCAGTACTTC.

The chain is built from TRBV5-1 and TRBJ2-7; 9 bases are shared with TRBD2. CDR1 is SGHRS, CDR2 YFSETQ, per germline. V was clipped by 4 bases and J by 5 bases; unmatched bases: 10. The CDR3 contains 15 residues. CDR3 bases: TGCGCCAGCAGCCTAAAGCTAGCGGGATTCCACGAGCAGTACTTC. Amino acid sequence: CASSLKLAGFHEQYF.